Listed below are T cell receptor beta chains from one sample, sequenced in a study of T cell changes during pregnancy in multiple sclerosis. Clones were read by immunoSEQ multiplex PCR, and TCRdb kept only the in-frame ones, dropping some. The sample contains around 92,000 clones, almost 95% of which appear only once. This specimen consisted of peripheral blood, obtained in the third trimester of pregnancy. All receptors derive from a female donor with multiple sclerosis, enrolled in a pregnancy study. Both conserved end residues are part of each CDR3. Fields, in order: clone size, J gene, V gene, D gene, CDR3 protein, CDR3 DNA. The D gene is left open where the match is weak. For some rows the clone size is stated as once, few or many, or as a class when expanded; others skip it.

size: NA; J: TRBJ1-3; V: TRBV6-5; D: NA; CDR3: CASRGFPGNTIYF; DNA: TGTGCCAGCAGGGGCTTTCCTGGAAACACCATATATTTT
size: NA; J: TRBJ2-1; V: TRBV6-5; D: NA; CDR3: CASSYSLARGNEQFF; DNA: TGTGCCAGCAGTTACTCCCTAGCGCGTGGCAATGAGCAGTTCTTC
size: NA; J: TRBJ2-2; V: TRBV19; D: TRBD1; CDR3: CASSMGRGTGELFF; DNA: TGTGCCAGTAGTATGGGCAGGGGGACCGGGGAGCTGTTTTTT
size: NA; J: TRBJ2-7; V: TRBV29-1; D: TRBD1; CDR3: CSATGTAYEQYF; DNA: TGCAGCGCGACAGGGACCGCCTACGAGCAGTACTTC
size: NA; J: TRBJ2-7; V: TRBV27; D: TRBD1; CDR3: CASSAPGQGDYEQYF; DNA: TGTGCCAGCAGTGCCCCGGGACAGGGGGACTACGAGCAGTACTTC
size: NA; J: TRBJ1-1; V: TRBV25-1; D: TRBD1; CDR3: CASRMTGVTEAFF; DNA: TGTGCCAGCAGAATGACAGGGGTCACTGAAGCTTTCTTT
size: NA; J: TRBJ1-2; V: TRBV19; D: NA; CDR3: CASSLTAFGYGYTF; DNA: TGTGCCAGTAGTTTGACAGCCTTTGGCTATGGCTACACCTTC
size: NA; J: TRBJ2-1; V: TRBV19; D: NA; CDR3: CASSPVGDEQFF; DNA: TGTGCCAGTAGTCCGGTAGGGGATGAGCAGTTCTTC
size: NA; J: TRBJ2-1; V: TRBV10-3; D: TRBD2; CDR3: CAIRGTSGRWNEQFF; DNA: TGTGCCATCAGGGGGACTAGCGGGAGGTGGAATGAGCAGTTCTTC
size: NA; J: TRBJ2-7; V: TRBV7-3; D: NA; CDR3: CASSLHPQGYEQYF; DNA: TGTGCCAGCAGCTTACATCCGCAGGGCTACGAGCAGTACTTC
size: NA; J: TRBJ2-1; V: TRBV5-4; D: NA; CDR3: CASSLVRGGGDEQFF; DNA: TGTGCCAGCAGCTTAGTTAGAGGCGGGGGCGATGAGCAGTTCTTC
size: NA; J: TRBJ1-5; V: TRBV19; D: TRBD1; CDR3: CASSTDRVNQPQHF; DNA: TGTGCCAGTAGTACAGACAGGGTCAATCAGCCCCAGCATTTT
size: NA; J: TRBJ1-5; V: TRBV5-4; D: NA; CDR3: CASSLDGAGNQPQHF; DNA: TGTGCCAGCAGCTTGGATGGGGCAGGCAATCAGCCCCAGCATTTT
size: NA; J: TRBJ2-2; V: TRBV28; D: TRBD2; CDR3: CASSFAGGTGELFF; DNA: TGTGCCAGCAGTTTTGCGGGAGGAACCGGGGAGCTGTTTTTT
size: NA; J: TRBJ2-3; V: TRBV5-4; D: TRBD2; CDR3: CASIVAGGSTDTQYF; DNA: TGTGCCAGCATCGTAGCGGGAGGGAGCACAGATACGCAGTATTTT
size: NA; J: TRBJ2-5; V: TRBV29-1; D: TRBD1; CDR3: CSVDRLTGGGETQYF; DNA: TGCAGCGTTGATAGGTTGACAGGGGGAGGAGAGACCCAGTACTTC
size: NA; J: TRBJ2-2; V: TRBV19; D: NA; CDR3: CASSIETSGELFF; DNA: TGTGCCAGTAGTATAGAGACTTCCGGGGAGCTGTTTTTT
size: NA; J: TRBJ2-5; V: TRBV7-2; D: NA; CDR3: CASSLWGDEAQYF; DNA: TGTGCCAGCAGCTTGTGGGGGGACGAGGCCCAGTACTTC
size: NA; J: TRBJ2-6; V: TRBV2; D: TRBD1; CDR3: CASSEQGDRGGGANVLTF; DNA: TGTGCCAGCAGTGAACAGGGTGACAGGGGCGGCGGGGCCAACGTCCTGACTTTC
size: NA; J: TRBJ2-1; V: TRBV5-4; D: TRBD2; CDR3: CASSLTLAGVNEQFF; DNA: TGTGCCAGCAGCTTAACGCTAGCGGGAGTAAATGAGCAGTTCTTC
size: NA; J: TRBJ2-1; V: TRBV6-1; D: TRBD2; CDR3: CASSEMWGSSGRTMSSYNEQFF; DNA: TGTGCCAGCAGTGAAATGTGGGGATCCAGCGGGAGGACCATGAGCTCCTACAATGAGCAGTTCTTC
size: NA; J: TRBJ2-7; V: TRBV14; D: TRBD1; CDR3: CASSQAGQGYYEQYF; DNA: TGTGCCAGCAGCCAAGCGGGACAGGGCTATTACGAGCAGTACTTC
size: NA; J: TRBJ2-2; V: TRBV14; D: NA; CDR3: CASSQVAGSTGELFF; DNA: TGTGCCAGCAGCCAAGTTGCGGGATCCACCGGGGAGCTGTTTTTT
size: NA; J: TRBJ2-1; V: TRBV7-9; D: NA; CDR3: CASSSRLGNEQFF; DNA: TGTGCCAGCAGCTCCCGACTAGGGAATGAGCAGTTCTTC
size: NA; J: TRBJ2-3; V: TRBV7-2; D: NA; CDR3: CASSLDHLGGSSTDTQYF; DNA: TGTGCCAGCAGCTTAGATCACCTAGGCGGCTCTAGCACAGATACGCAGTATTTT
size: NA; J: TRBJ1-2; V: TRBV28; D: TRBD1; CDR3: CASSFLLTGGKGYTF; DNA: TGTGCCAGCAGTTTTCTACTCACAGGGGGCAAGGGCTACACCTTC
size: NA; J: TRBJ2-1; V: TRBV10-2; D: NA; CDR3: CASSAGSTHEQFF; DNA: TGCGCCAGCAGTGCTGGTAGCACCCATGAGCAGTTCTTC
size: once; J: TRBJ2-5; V: TRBV4-2; D: TRBD2; CDR3: CASSQFGMASGRSETQYF; DNA: TGTGCCAGCAGCCAGTTCGGGATGGCTAGCGGGAGGAGTGAGACCCAGTACTTC
size: NA; J: TRBJ1-1; V: TRBV19; D: NA; CDR3: CASSIGGTHSEAFF; DNA: TGTGCCAGTAGTATAGGTGGGACACACTCTGAAGCTTTCTTT
size: NA; J: TRBJ2-7; V: TRBV7-2; D: NA; CDR3: CASSSIQVGEQYF; DNA: TGTGCCAGCAGTTCTATACAGGTCGGCGAGCAGTACTTC
size: NA; J: TRBJ2-7; V: TRBV29-1; D: NA; CDR3: CSVVPGGGIYEQYF; DNA: TGCAGCGTTGTACCGGGAGGGGGCATATACGAGCAGTACTTC
size: NA; J: TRBJ1-4; V: TRBV27; D: NA; CDR3: CASRLSPTNEKLFF; DNA: TGTGCCAGCAGGTTGAGCCCAACTAATGAAAAACTGTTTTTT
size: NA; J: TRBJ2-1; V: TRBV30; D: NA; CDR3: CAWSVDSSNEQFF; DNA: TGTGCCTGGAGTGTAGATAGCAGCAATGAGCAGTTCTTC
size: NA; J: TRBJ2-1; V: TRBV7-9; D: TRBD2; CDR3: CASSLGTSDFDEQFF; DNA: TGTGCCAGCAGCTTAGGAACTAGCGATTTCGATGAGCAGTTCTTC
size: NA; J: TRBJ2-3; V: TRBV7-6; D: TRBD2; CDR3: CASSLGLARDTQYF; DNA: TGTGCCAGCAGCTTAGGACTAGCGAGAGATACGCAGTATTTT
size: NA; J: TRBJ2-5; V: TRBV7-7; D: NA; CDR3: CASSLAVRETQYF; DNA: TGTGCTAGCAGCTTAGCGGTGAGGGAGACCCAGTACTTC
size: NA; J: TRBJ2-7; V: TRBV5-4; D: NA; CDR3: CATRGSSYEQYF; DNA: TGTGCCACCCGAGGGAGCTCCTACGAGCAGTACTTC
size: NA; J: TRBJ2-7; V: TRBV19; D: NA; CDR3: CASSVTDSLGYEQYF; DNA: TGTGCCAGTAGCGTGACAGATTCTTTGGGCTACGAGCAGTACTTC
size: NA; J: TRBJ2-7; V: TRBV6-5; D: NA; CDR3: CASTPAGFYEQYF; DNA: TGTGCCAGCACCCCGGCGGGCTTCTACGAGCAGTACTTC
size: NA; J: TRBJ2-3; V: TRBV5-1; D: NA; CDR3: CASSLGLPITDTQYF; DNA: TGCGCCAGCAGCTTGGGACTGCCGATCACAGATACGCAGTATTTT
size: NA; J: TRBJ2-1; V: TRBV6-6; D: NA; CDR3: CASTSLSEQFF; DNA: TGTGCCAGCACATCACTTTCCGAGCAGTTCTTC
size: NA; J: TRBJ2-5; V: TRBV4-2; D: TRBD2; CDR3: CASSRDTSGTGGETQYF; DNA: TGTGCCAGCAGCCGCGATACTAGCGGGACCGGGGGGGAGACCCAGTACTTC
size: NA; J: TRBJ1-4; V: TRBV7-6; D: NA; CDR3: CASSPGTLGTNEKLFF; DNA: TGTGCCAGCAGCCCTGGGACACTGGGAACTAATGAAAAACTGTTTTTT
size: NA; J: TRBJ2-1; V: TRBV4-3; D: TRBD2; CDR3: CASSLGLADHNEQFF; DNA: TGCGCCAGCAGCCTTGGGCTAGCGGACCACAATGAGCAGTTCTTC
size: few; J: TRBJ1-4; V: TRBV10-2; D: NA; CDR3: CASREGLRREKLFF; DNA: TGCGCCAGCAGGGAGGGACTCCGGCGAGAAAAACTGTTTTTT
size: NA; J: TRBJ2-7; V: TRBV7-9; D: TRBD2; CDR3: CASSLRSSGGLAGGGEQYF; DNA: TGTGCCAGCAGCTTACGTTCCTCCGGCGGACTAGCGGGAGGCGGCGAGCAGTACTTC
size: NA; J: TRBJ2-2; V: TRBV6-5; D: NA; CDR3: CASSYSRSGTGELFF; DNA: TGTGCCAGCAGTTACTCGAGGTCGGGCACCGGGGAGCTGTTTTTT
size: NA; J: TRBJ2-2; V: TRBV7-6; D: TRBD2; CDR3: CASKTSGRLSGELFF; DNA: TGTGCCAGCAAAACTAGCGGGAGACTTAGCGGGGAGCTGTTTTTT
size: NA; J: TRBJ2-1; V: TRBV19; D: TRBD2; CDR3: CASTTGLAGALNEQFF; DNA: TGTGCCAGTACCACCGGACTAGCGGGAGCCCTAAATGAGCAGTTCTTC
size: NA; J: TRBJ2-7; V: TRBV27; D: NA; CDR3: CASSPRNKLGADTYEQYF; DNA: TGTGCCAGCAGTCCCCGGAATAAGTTAGGGGCTGATACCTACGAGCAGTACTTC
size: NA; J: TRBJ2-6; V: TRBV2; D: NA; CDR3: CASSESDNSFFGANVLTF; DNA: TGTGCCAGCAGTGAATCGGACAATTCCTTCTTTGGGGCCAACGTCCTGACTTTC
size: few; J: TRBJ1-5; V: TRBV6-1; D: TRBD1; CDR3: CASRTGGNQPQHF; DNA: TGTGCCAGCAGGACAGGGGGCAATCAGCCCCAGCATTTT
size: NA; J: TRBJ2-2; V: TRBV15; D: TRBD1; CDR3: CATKGWDRSTGELFF; DNA: TGTGCCACCAAGGGGTGGGACAGGAGCACCGGGGAGCTGTTTTTT
size: once; J: TRBJ2-1; V: TRBV9; D: TRBD2; CDR3: CASSVGTSGSTFYNEQFF; DNA: TGTGCCAGCAGCGTAGGGACTAGCGGTTCAACCTTCTACAATGAGCAGTTCTTC
size: NA; J: TRBJ2-3; V: TRBV6-6; D: NA; CDR3: CASRGTTAIRDTQYF; DNA: TGTGCCAGCAGGGGCACAACAGCAATCAGAGATACGCAGTATTTT
size: NA; J: TRBJ1-3; V: TRBV27; D: TRBD1; CDR3: CASSLSPGTGRGNTIYF; DNA: TGTGCCAGCAGTTTATCGCCCGGGACAGGGCGAGGAAACACCATATATTTT
size: NA; J: TRBJ2-1; V: TRBV5-1; D: NA; CDR3: CASSFTGYNEQFF; DNA: TGCGCCAGCAGCTTTACAGGTTACAATGAGCAGTTCTTC
size: NA; J: TRBJ1-2; V: TRBV18; D: TRBD1; CDR3: CASSPITGQGVIYGYTF; DNA: TGTGCCAGCTCACCAATTACGGGACAGGGGGTGATCTATGGCTACACCTTC
size: NA; J: TRBJ1-2; V: TRBV27; D: NA; CDR3: CASSPRGGYGYTF; DNA: TGTGCCAGCAGTCCTCGAGGGGGCTATGGCTACACCTTC